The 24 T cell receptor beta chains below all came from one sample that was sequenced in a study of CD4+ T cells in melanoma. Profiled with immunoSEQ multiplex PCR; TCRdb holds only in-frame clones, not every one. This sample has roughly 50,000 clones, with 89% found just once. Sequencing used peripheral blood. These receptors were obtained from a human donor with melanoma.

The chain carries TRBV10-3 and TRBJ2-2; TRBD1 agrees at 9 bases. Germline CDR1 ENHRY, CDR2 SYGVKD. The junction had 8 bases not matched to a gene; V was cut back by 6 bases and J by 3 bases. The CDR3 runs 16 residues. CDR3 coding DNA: TGTGCCATCAGCCCCCGGGACAGGGAGGACACCGGGGAGCTGTTTTTT. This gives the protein CAISPRDREDTGELFF.

The CDR3 loop reads CASREWVAGGDEQFF. The CDR3 DNA sequence: TGTGCCAGCAGGGAATGGGTAGCGGGGGGGGATGAGCAGTTCTTC. The chain carries TRBV7-8 and TRBJ2-1, with 11 positions matching TRBD2. Germline V CDR1 and CDR2: SGHVS, FQNEAQ. CDR3 length equals 15 residues. Trimming cost V 6 bases and J 8 bases; bases outside gene matches: 9.

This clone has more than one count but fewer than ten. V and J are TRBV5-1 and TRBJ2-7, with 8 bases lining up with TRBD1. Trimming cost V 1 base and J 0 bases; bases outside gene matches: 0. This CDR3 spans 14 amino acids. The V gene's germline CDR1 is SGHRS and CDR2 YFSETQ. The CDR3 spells CASSLQGASYEQYF. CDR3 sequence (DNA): TGCGCCAGCAGCTTGCAGGGGGCCTCCTACGAGCAGTACTTC.

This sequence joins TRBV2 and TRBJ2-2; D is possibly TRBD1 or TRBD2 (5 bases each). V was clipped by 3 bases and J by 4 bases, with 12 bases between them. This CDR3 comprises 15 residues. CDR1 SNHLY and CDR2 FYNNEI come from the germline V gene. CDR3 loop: CASSDGQGPTGELFF. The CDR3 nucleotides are TGTGCCAGCAGTGATGGGCAGGGACCCACCGGGGAGCTGTTTTTT.

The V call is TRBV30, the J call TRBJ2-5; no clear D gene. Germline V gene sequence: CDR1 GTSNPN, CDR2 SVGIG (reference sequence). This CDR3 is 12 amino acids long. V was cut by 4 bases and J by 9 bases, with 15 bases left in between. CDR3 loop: CAWNFASGPQYF. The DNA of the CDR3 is TGTGCCTGGAATTTCGCCTCAGGCCCCCAGTACTTC.

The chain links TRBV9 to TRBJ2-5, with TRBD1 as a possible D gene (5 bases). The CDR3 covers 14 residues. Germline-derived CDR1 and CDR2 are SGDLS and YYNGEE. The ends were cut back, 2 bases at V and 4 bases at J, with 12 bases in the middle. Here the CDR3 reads CASSVVQGGETQYF. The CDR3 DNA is TGTGCCAGCAGCGTGGTTCAGGGTGGAGAGACCCAGTACTTC. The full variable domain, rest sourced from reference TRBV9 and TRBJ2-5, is DSGVTQTPKHLITATGQRVTLRCSPRSGDLSVYWYQQSLDQGLQFLIQYYNGEERAKGNILERFSAQQFPDLHSELNLSSLELGDSALYFCASSVVQGGETQYFGPGTRLLVL.

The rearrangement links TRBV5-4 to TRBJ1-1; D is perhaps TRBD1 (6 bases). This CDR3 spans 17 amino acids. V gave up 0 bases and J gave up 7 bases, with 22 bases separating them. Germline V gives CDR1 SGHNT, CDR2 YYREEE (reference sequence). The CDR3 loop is CASSLDPLRAGEDEAFF. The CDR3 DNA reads TGTGCCAGCAGCTTGGACCCCCTCAGGGCAGGGGAAGATGAAGCTTTCTTT. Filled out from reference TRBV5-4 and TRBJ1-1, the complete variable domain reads ETGVTQSPTHLIKTRGQQVTLRCSSQSGHNTVSWYQQALGQGPQFIFQYYREEENGRGNFPPRFSGLQFPNYSSELNVNALELDDSALYLCASSLDPLRAGEDEAFFGQGTRLTVV.

This CDR3 is CASSPAGMSNQPQHF. In DNA, the CDR3 is TGTGCCAGCTCACCAGCAGGAATGAGCAATCAGCCCCAGCATTTT. The rearrangement uses TRBV18 and TRBJ1-5, with D hard to call. Germline V gene lookup returns CDR1 KGHSH and CDR2 LQKENI. V shed 2 bases and J shed 1 base, with 9 bases lying between them. The CDR3 loop spans 15 amino acids.

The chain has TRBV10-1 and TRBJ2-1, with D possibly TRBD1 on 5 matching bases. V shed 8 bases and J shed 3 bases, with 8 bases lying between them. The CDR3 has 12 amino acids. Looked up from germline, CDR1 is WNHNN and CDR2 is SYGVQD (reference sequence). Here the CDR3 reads CASGQGYNEQFF. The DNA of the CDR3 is TGCGCCAGCGGCCAGGGCTACAATGAGCAGTTCTTC.

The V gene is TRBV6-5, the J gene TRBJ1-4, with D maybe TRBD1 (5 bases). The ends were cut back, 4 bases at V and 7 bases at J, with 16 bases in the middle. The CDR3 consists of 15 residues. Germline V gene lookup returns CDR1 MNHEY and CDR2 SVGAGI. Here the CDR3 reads CASSSLTRGGEKLFF. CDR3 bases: TGTGCCAGCAGTTCCCTCACACGGGGCGGTGAAAAACTGTTTTTT.

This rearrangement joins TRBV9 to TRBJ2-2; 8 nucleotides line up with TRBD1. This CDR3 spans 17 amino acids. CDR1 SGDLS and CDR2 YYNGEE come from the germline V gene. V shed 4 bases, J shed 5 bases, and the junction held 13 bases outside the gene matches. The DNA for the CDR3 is TGTGCCAGCAGCCATCCGGGCAGGGGGCTGAGTACCGGGGAGCTGTTTTTT. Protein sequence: CASSHPGRGLSTGELFF. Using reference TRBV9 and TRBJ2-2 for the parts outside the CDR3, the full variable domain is DSGVTQTPKHLITATGQRVTLRCSPRSGDLSVYWYQQSLDQGLQFLIQYYNGEERAKGNILERFSAQQFPDLHSELNLSSLELGDSALYFCASSHPGRGLSTGELFFGEGSRLTVL.

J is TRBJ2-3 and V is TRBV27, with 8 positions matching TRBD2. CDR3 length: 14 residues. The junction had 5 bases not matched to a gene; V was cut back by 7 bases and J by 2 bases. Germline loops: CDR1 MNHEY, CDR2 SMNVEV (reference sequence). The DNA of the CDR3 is TGTGCCAGCAAAAGGACTAGCTTCACAGATACGCAGTATTTT. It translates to CASKRTSFTDTQYF.

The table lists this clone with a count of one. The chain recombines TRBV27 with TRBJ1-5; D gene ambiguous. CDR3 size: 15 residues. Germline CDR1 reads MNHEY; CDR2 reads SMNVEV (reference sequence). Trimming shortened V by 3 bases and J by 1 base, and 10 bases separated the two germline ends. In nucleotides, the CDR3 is TGTGCCAGCAGTTTTGCTGAGGGCAGCAATCAGCCCCAGCATTTT. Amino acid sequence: CASSFAEGSNQPQHF.

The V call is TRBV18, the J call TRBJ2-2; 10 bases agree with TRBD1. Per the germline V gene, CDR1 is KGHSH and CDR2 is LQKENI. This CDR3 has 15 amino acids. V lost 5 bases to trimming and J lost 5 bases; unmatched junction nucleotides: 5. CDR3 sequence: CASSDPGQGTGELFF. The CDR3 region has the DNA TGTGCCAGCTCAGATCCGGGACAGGGGACCGGGGAGCTGTTTTTT.

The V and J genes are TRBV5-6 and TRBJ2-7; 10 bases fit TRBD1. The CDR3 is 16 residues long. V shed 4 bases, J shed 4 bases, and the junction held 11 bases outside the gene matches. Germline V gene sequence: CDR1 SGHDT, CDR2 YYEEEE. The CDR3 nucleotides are TGTGCCAGCAGCCGCCGGGCCGGGACAGGGGCGTACGAGCAGTACTTC. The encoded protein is CASSRRAGTGAYEQYF. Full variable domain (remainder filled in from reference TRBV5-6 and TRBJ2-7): DAGVTQSPTHLIKTRGQQVTLRCSPKSGHDTVSWYQQALGQGPQFIFQYYEEEERQRGNFPDRFSGHQFPNYSSELNVNALLLGDSALYLCASSRRAGTGAYEQYFGPGTRLTVT.

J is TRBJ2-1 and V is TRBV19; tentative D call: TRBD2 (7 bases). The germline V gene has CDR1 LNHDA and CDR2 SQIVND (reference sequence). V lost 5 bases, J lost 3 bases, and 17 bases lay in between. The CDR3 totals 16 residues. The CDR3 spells CASSSTWGGSYNEQFF. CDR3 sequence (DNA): TGTGCCAGTAGTTCTACATGGGGGGGCAGCTACAATGAGCAGTTCTTC.

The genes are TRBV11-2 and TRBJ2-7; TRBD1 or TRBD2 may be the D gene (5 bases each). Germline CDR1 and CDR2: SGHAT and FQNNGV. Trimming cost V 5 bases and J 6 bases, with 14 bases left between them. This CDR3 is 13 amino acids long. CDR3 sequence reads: CASSRWDPAEQYF. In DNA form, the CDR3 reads TGTGCCAGCAGCCGGTGGGACCCCGCCGAGCAGTACTTC.

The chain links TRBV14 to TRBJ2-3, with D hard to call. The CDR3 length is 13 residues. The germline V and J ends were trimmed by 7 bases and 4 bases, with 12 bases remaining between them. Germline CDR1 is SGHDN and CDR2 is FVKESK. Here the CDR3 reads CASTPLGADTQYF. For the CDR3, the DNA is TGTGCCAGCACACCCCTTGGGGCAGATACGCAGTATTTT.

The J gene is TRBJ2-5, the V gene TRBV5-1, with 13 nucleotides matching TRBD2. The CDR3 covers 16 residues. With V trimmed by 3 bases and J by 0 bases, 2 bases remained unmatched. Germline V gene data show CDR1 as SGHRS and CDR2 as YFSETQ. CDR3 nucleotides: TGCGCCAGCAGCTGGGGACTAGCGGGGAACCAAGAGACCCAGTACTTC. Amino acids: CASSWGLAGNQETQYF.

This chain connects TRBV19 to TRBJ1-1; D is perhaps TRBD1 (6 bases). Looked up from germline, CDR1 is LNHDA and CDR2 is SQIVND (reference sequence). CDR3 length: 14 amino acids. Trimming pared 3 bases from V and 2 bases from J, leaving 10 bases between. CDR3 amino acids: CASSIGQINTEAFF. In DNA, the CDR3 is TGTGCCAGTAGTATCGGACAGATAAACACTGAAGCTTTCTTT.

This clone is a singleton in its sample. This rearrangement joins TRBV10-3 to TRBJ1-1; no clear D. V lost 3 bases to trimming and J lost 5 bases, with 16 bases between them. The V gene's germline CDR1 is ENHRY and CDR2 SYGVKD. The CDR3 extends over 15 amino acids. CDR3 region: CAISEAGMSRTEAFF. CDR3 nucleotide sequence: TGTGCCATCAGTGAAGCGGGCATGAGTCGAACTGAAGCTTTCTTT.

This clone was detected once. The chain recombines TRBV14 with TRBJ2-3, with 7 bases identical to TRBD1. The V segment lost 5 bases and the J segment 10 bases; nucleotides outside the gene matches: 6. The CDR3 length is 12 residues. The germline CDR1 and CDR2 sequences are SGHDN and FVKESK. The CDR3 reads CASSTDRAAQYF. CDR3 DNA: TGTGCCAGCAGCACCGACAGGGCAGCGCAGTATTTT.

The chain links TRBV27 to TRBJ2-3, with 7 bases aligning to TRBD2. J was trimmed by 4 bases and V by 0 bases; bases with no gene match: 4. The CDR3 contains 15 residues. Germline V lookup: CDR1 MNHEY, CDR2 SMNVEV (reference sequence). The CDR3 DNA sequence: TGTGCCAGCAGTTTATCGAGGCTAGCGGCAGATACGCAGTATTTT. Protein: CASSLSRLAADTQYF.

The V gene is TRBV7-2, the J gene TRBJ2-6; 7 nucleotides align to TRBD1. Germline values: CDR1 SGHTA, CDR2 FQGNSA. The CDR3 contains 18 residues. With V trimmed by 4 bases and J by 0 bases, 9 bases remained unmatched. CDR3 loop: CASSSTGTAHSGANVLTF. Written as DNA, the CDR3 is TGTGCCAGCAGCTCCACCGGGACAGCGCACTCTGGGGCCAACGTCCTGACTTTC.